The 22 T cell receptor beta chains presented below share a single source sample, sequenced in a study of blood T cell repertoires in COVID-19. Generated by immunoSEQ multiplex PCR, the TCRdb table keeps only in-frame clones and is missing some. Of around 200,000 clones listed, approximately 85% are singletons. Sequencing input: peripheral blood. The receptors shown here come from a man aged 60 to 75 with acute or convalescent COVID-19.

The gene calls are TRBV4-2 and TRBJ1-1; weak D call: TRBD1 (5 bases). Between the trimmed V and J ends, which lost 0 bases and 2 bases, there was a span of 10 bases. The CDR3 is 15 amino acids. Germline CDR1 and CDR2: LGHNA and YNFKEQ. The DNA of the CDR3 is TGTGCCAGCAGCCAAGAGGGACTCGTCAACACTGAAGCTTTCTTT. Translating it yields CASSQEGLVNTEAFF.

CDR3 sequence reads: CASREPDRGLVGTQYF. The CDR3 bases are TGTGCCAGCAGGGAACCCGACAGGGGGTTAGTCGGGACCCAGTACTTC. The genes are TRBV6-1 and TRBJ2-5, with 9 bases aligning to TRBD1. This CDR3 is built from 16 residues. CDR1 MNHNS and CDR2 SASEGT come from the germline V gene. J was trimmed by 7 bases and V by 6 bases; bases with no gene match: 15.

The chain couples TRBV6-2 or TRBV6-3 to TRBJ2-1; 12 bases fit TRBD2. The CDR3 covers 17 residues. J lost 0 bases, V lost 5 bases, and 5 bases had no gene match. From germline, CDR1 is MNHEY and CDR2 SVGEGT. The DNA of the CDR3 is TGTGCCAGCAGTGACGGGACTAGCGGGTTCTCCTACAATGAGCAGTTCTTC. Translating it yields CASSDGTSGFSYNEQFF.

V and J are TRBV25-1 and TRBJ1-3; D might be TRBD1 (5 bases). Trimming took off 5 bases at V and 6 bases at J, with 11 bases between the two ends. Germline CDR1 and CDR2: MGHDK and SYGVNS. This CDR3 contains 13 residues. The CDR3 sequence is CASSFGRENTIYF. The CDR3 region has the DNA TGTGCCAGCAGTTTCGGCAGGGAAAACACCATATATTTT.

The chain uses TRBV5-1 and TRBJ2-1; 7 nucleotides align to TRBD2. V was pared by 2 bases and J by 2 bases, with 7 bases of the junction left unmatched. CDR3 size: 16 residues. CDR1 is SGHRS and CDR2 is YFSETQ in the germline V gene. The CDR3 DNA reads as TGCGCCAGCAGCTTCCCACTAGCGAGAACCTACAATGAGCAGTTCTTC. Translation: CASSFPLARTYNEQFF.

About this clone itself: Other nucleotide sequences from this sample produce the same CDR3. The chain is built from TRBV12-3 or TRBV12-4 and TRBJ1-1, with unresolved D. The length of the CDR3 is 13 residues. Trimming stripped 2 bases from V and 5 bases from J, with 9 bases between. The CDR3 DNA sequence: TGTGCCAGCAGTTTACGCGCCGGGACTGAAGCTTTCTTT. It specifies CASSLRAGTEAFF.

The chain carries TRBV27 and TRBJ2-7; 10 bases align to TRBD1. The trim removed 6 bases at V and 5 bases at J, leaving 13 bases unmatched. This CDR3 is 16 amino acids long. Germline CDR1 and CDR2: MNHEY and SMNVEV (reference sequence). CDR3 region: CASRPGTGTGAHEQYF. Written as DNA, the CDR3 is TGTGCCAGCAGGCCCGGAACCGGGACAGGGGCGCACGAGCAGTACTTC.

This chain uses TRBV2 with TRBJ2-7; 7 nucleotides match TRBD2. The length of the CDR3 is 14 residues. Germline loops: CDR1 SNHLY, CDR2 FYNNEI. Losses at the gene ends were 1 base for V and 3 bases for J; bases not matched to a gene: 3. The CDR3 loop is CASSEGGLSYEQYF. The CDR3 nucleotides are TGTGCCAGCAGTGAAGGGGGACTAAGCTACGAGCAGTACTTC.

This clone appeared once. The chain couples TRBV7-3 to TRBJ2-3; D uncertain. CDR1 is SGHTA and CDR2 is FQGTGA in the germline V gene. The CDR3 length is 13 residues. Trimming cost V 3 bases and J 2 bases, with 6 bases left between them. The CDR3 bases are TGTGCCAGCAGCTTCGTGGCCACAGATACGCAGTATTTT. It is translated as CASSFVATDTQYF.

This rearrangement joins TRBV5-6 to TRBJ1-4, with 8 bases that match TRBD1. The CDR3 is 15 residues long. The V gene's germline CDR1 is SGHDT and CDR2 YYEEEE. Unmatched junction bases numbered 15, after V lost 4 bases and J lost 13 bases. CDR3 sequence: CASSSAGVDRGGLFF. DNA of the CDR3: TGTGCCAGCAGCAGCGCGGGCGTAGACAGGGGTGGACTGTTTTTT.

The chain uses TRBV24-1 and TRBJ2-5; 12 nucleotides line up with TRBD1. This CDR3 comprises 16 residues. Trimming removed 3 bases from V and 5 bases from J; junction bases left unmatched: 6. Per germline, CDR1 KGHDR and CDR2 SFDVKD. The DNA for the CDR3 is TGTGCCACCAGTGATCCCGGGACAGGGGGCGGCGAGACCCAGTACTTC. It translates to CATSDPGTGGGETQYF.

CDR3 loop: CASTTPRASGNTIYF. The DNA of the CDR3 is TGTGCCAGTACCACTCCCAGGGCTTCAGGAAACACCATATATTTT. This chain connects TRBV19 to TRBJ1-3, with D tentatively TRBD1 (5 bases). V gave up 7 bases and J gave up 4 bases, with 17 bases separating them. There are 15 residues in the CDR3. Germline CDR1 and CDR2: LNHDA and SQIVND (reference sequence).

This chain uses TRBV21-1 with TRBJ1-6. TRBV21-1 is a recognized pseudogene. This CDR3 comprises 15 residues. CDR3 protein: CASSTQGLCNSPLHF. CDR3 in DNA: TGTGCCAGCAGCACCCAGGGACTTTGTAATTCACCCCTCCACTTT.

The chain recombines TRBV10-3 with TRBJ2-7, with TRBD2 as a possible D gene (6 bases). This CDR3 comprises 15 residues. Trimming shortened V by 2 bases and J by 6 bases, and 17 bases separated the two germline ends. Germline lookup yields CDR1 ENHRY and CDR2 SYGVKD. CDR3 DNA sequence: TGTGCCATCAGTGAGGGTGGAGGGAGAGCATCCGAGCAGTACTTC. The encoded protein is CAISEGGGRASEQYF.

The chain has TRBV7-3 and TRBJ1-1; a weak D match, TRBD1 (5 bases). The CDR3 contains 14 residues. Germline assignment: CDR1 SGHTA and CDR2 FQGTGA. V dropped 3 bases and J dropped 1 base, with 9 bases sitting between them. The CDR3 region has the DNA TGTGCCAGCAGCTTTGGGGGGACGAACACTGAAGCTTTCTTT. This translates into CASSFGGTNTEAFF.

The rearrangement uses TRBV29-1 and TRBJ1-2; TRBD1 matches at 9 bases. From germline, CDR1 is SQVTM and CDR2 ANQGSEA. CDR3 length equals 12 residues. V trimming: 2 bases; J trimming: 6 bases; junction bases outside the gene matches: 1. The CDR3, as DNA: TGCAGCGTTGAAAGACAGGGGGATGGCTACACCTTC. Amino acid sequence: CSVERQGDGYTF.

The chain combines TRBV5-1 with TRBJ1-2, with unresolved D. CDR1 and CDR2 (germline): SGHRS, YFSETQ. The CDR3 extends over 14 amino acids. Trimming pared 0 bases from V and 6 bases from J, leaving 12 bases between. The CDR3 sequence: CASSLAGVGDGYTF. As DNA, the CDR3 is TGCGCCAGCAGCTTGGCCGGGGTAGGCGATGGCTACACCTTC. Drawing the rest from reference TRBV5-1 and TRBJ1-2, the complete variable domain is KAGVTQTPRYLIKTRGQQVTLSCSPISGHRSVSWYQQTPGQGLQFLFEYFSETQRNKGNFPGRFSGRQFSNSRSEMNVSTLELGDSALYLCASSLAGVGDGYTFGSGTRLTVV.

The V and J genes are TRBV5-4 and TRBJ2-3; TRBD1 matches at 9 bases. Trimming took 6 bases from V and 0 from J; bases not matched to a gene: 11. From germline, CDR1 is SGHNT and CDR2 YYREEE (reference sequence). This CDR3 has 17 residues. The CDR3 DNA sequence: TGTGCCAGCAAGGGGACAGGGAGGTCCTCTAGCACAGATACGCAGTATTTT. It yields the protein CASKGTGRSSSTDTQYF. Complete variable domain (other parts from reference TRBV5-4 and TRBJ2-3): ETGVTQSPTHLIKTRGQQVTLRCSSQSGHNTVSWYQQALGQGPQFIFQYYREEENGRGNFPPRFSGLQFPNYSSELNVNALELDDSALYLCASKGTGRSSSTDTQYFGPGTRLTVL.

V is TRBV19 and J is TRBJ2-2; D is uncertain. Germline V CDR1 and CDR2: LNHDA, SQIVND (reference sequence). The CDR3 is 13 amino acids. V shed 5 bases and J shed 5 bases, with 9 bases lying between them. CDR3 residues: CASSPEMTGELFF. The CDR3 DNA reads as TGTGCCAGTAGTCCAGAAATGACCGGGGAGCTGTTTTTT.

The rearrangement links TRBV6-6 to TRBJ2-5, with a weak D call TRBD2 (6 bases). Germline loops: CDR1 MNHNY, CDR2 SVGAGI (reference sequence). Trimming took off 6 bases at V and 3 bases at J, with 14 bases between the two ends. This CDR3 has 14 amino acids. CDR3 in DNA: TGTGCCAGCAGCGGGGGACGGAAGGAAGAGACCCAGTACTTC. Protein sequence: CASSGGRKEETQYF.

The J gene is TRBJ2-2, the V gene TRBV5-4; D may be TRBD1 (5 bases). Trimming took 4 bases from V and 4 from J, leaving 5 bases between them. The CDR3 is 12 residues long. Germline V gene data show CDR1 as SGHNT and CDR2 as YYREEE (reference sequence). CDR3: CASSTGTGELFF. The CDR3 DNA sequence: TGTGCCAGCAGCACAGGCACCGGGGAGCTGTTTTTT.

The gene calls are TRBV5-8 and TRBJ2-7; 10 nucleotides align to TRBD2. The V and J ends lost 7 bases and 3 bases, in that order; junction bases with no gene match: 10. Germline V gene data show CDR1 as SGHTS and CDR2 as YDEGEE. This CDR3 region has 15 residues. The CDR3 bases are TGTGCCAGCGCTGTCAGGACTAGCGGATACTACGAGCAGTACTTC. Translated, it gives CASAVRTSGYYEQYF.